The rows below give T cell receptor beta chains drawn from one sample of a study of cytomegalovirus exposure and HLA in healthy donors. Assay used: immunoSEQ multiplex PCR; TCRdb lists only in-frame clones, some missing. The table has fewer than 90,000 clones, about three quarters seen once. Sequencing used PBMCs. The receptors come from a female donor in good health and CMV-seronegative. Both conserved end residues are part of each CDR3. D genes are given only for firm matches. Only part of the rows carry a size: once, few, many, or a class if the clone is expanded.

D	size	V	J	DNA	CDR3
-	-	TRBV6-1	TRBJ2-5	TGTGCCACCCAAAAGCCTCGTAATGCGGGAGAGACCCAGTACTTC	CATQKPRNAGETQYF
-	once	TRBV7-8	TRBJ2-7	TGTGCCAGCAGCTTCAGTAGTAATACGGGGGAGCAGTACTTC	CASSFSSNTGEQYF
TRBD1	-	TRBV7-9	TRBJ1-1	TGTGCCAGCAGCTCAGGACAGGGTAAAACTGAAGCTTTCTTT	CASSSGQGKTEAFF
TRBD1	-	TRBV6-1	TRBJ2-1	TGTGCCAGCAGTGGAGGGACAGTGGGTGAGCAGTTCTTC	CASSGGTVGEQFF
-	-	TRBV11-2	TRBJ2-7	TGTGCCAGCAGCCCTGGGGCAAGCGTAGTTCCCTCCTACGAGCAGTACTTC	CASSPGASVVPSYEQYF
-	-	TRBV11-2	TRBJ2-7	TGTGCCAGCAGCCTAAGGGGGGGCCTAGGGTACGAGCAGTACTTC	CASSLRGGLGYEQYF
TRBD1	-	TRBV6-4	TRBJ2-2	TGTGCCAGCAGTCCGACAGGGGGATGGGCCGGGGAGCTGTTTTTT	CASSPTGGWAGELFF
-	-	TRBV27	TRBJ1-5	TGTGCCAGCAGTACGACTGCGCTGGTGGGGCGGCCCCAGCATTTT	CASSTTALVGRPQHF
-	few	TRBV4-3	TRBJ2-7	TGCGCCAGCAGCCAAGATCAGGCGGGCTTCTACGAGCAGTACTTC	CASSQDQAGFYEQYF
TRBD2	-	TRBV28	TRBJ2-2	TGTGCCAGCAGTGTAGCTGCTAGCGGGAGTGCTGGGGAGCTGTTTTTT	CASSVAASGSAGELFF
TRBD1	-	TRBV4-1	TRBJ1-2	TGCGCCAGCAGCCAAGCTACAGGGGATCATGGCTACACCTTC	CASSQATGDHGYTF
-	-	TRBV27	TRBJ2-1	TGTGCCAGCAGTTATGAGAGGGCCGTCGATATTGAGCAGTTCTTC	CASSYERAVDIEQFF
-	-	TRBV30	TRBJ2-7	TGTGCCTGGAGGTCTGACTACAAACTCTACGAGCAGTACTTC	CAWRSDYKLYEQYF
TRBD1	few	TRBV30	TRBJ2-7	TGTGCCTGGAGAAGCCGGGACAGGGGTTCCTACGAGCAGTACTTC	CAWRSRDRGSYEQYF
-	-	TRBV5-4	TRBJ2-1	TGTGCCAGCAGCCTCCAGACTAGCAATGAGCAGTTCTTC	CASSLQTSNEQFF
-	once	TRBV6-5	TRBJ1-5	TGTGCCAGCAGTTACTCAGCCACAGGGAGTCAGCCCCAGCATTTT	CASSYSATGSQPQHF
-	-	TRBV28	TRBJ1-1	TGTGCCAGCATCCCCCACCAACTCTACGGCACTGAAGCTTTCTTT	CASIPHQLYGTEAFF
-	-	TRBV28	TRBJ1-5	TGTGCCAGCCGACCTACGGCCAGGACTACCTATCAGCCCCAGCATTTT	CASRPTARTTYQPQHF
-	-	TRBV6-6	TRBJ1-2	TGTGCCAGCAGTTACGCGAGGGATGATGGCTACACCTTC	CASSYARDDGYTF
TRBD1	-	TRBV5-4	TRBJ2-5	TGTGCCAGCAGCTCGCAGGGGGCTTCGGAGACCCAGTACTTC	CASSSQGASETQYF
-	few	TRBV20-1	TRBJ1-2	TGCAGTGCTAGAGAGGGAGTCGGCTACACCTTC	CSAREGVGYTF
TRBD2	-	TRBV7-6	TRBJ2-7	TGTGCCAGCTCGGGGCCCGGACTAGCGGGAGGGGGGGCGAACGAGCAGTACTTC	CASSGPGLAGGGANEQYF
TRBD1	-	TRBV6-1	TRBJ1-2	TGTGCCAGCAGGGACAGGGAGTATGGCTACACCTTC	CASRDREYGYTF
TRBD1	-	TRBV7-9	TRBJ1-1	TGTGCCAGCAGCTTAGCGGGACAGGGAATGAACACTGAAGCTTTCTTT	CASSLAGQGMNTEAFF
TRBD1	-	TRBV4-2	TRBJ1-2	TGTGCCAGCAGCCAAGGGGCGGGACAGGGCCTCTATGGCTACACCTTC	CASSQGAGQGLYGYTF
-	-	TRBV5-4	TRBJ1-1	TGTGCCAGCAGCAAGTGGGGAGAGGGGGACACTGAAGCTTTCTTT	CASSKWGEGDTEAFF
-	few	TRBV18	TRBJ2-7	TGTGCCAGCTCACCGTACGGGGGAGCGCAGTACTTC	CASSPYGGAQYF
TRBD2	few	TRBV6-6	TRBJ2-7	TGTGCCAGCAGTTACTCGGCTAGCGGGAATTACGAGCAGTACTTC	CASSYSASGNYEQYF
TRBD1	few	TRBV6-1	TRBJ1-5	TGTGCCAGCGGGGACAGGGGACGAAATCAGCCCCAGCATTTT	CASGDRGRNQPQHF
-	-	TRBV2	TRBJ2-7	TGTGCCAGCAGTGAAATGGCAGGGGAAACCTACGAGCAGTACTTC	CASSEMAGETYEQYF
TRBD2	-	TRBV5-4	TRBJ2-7	TGTGCCAGCAGCTCTACCGGGACTAGCGACTACGAGCAGTACTTC	CASSSTGTSDYEQYF
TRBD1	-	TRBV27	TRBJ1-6	TGTGCCAGCAGTTTAACCGACAGGGTCGGGTTTCTTGGCCTCCACTTT	CASSLTDRVGFLGLHF
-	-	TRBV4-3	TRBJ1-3	TGCGCCAGCAGCCAAGAGTGGGAGGGGATCTCTGGAAACACCATATATTTT	CASSQEWEGISGNTIYF
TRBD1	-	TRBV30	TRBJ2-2	TGTGCCTGGAGTGTGCAGGGGGTCCTTGGGGAGCTGTTTTTT	CAWSVQGVLGELFF
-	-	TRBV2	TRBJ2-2	TGTGCCAGCATCGAGGGCAGTTCGAACACCGGGGAGCTGTTTTTT	CASIEGSSNTGELFF
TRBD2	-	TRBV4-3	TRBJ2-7	TGCGCCAGCAGCCCTAATCGGGAGGCCTCCTACGAGCAGTACTTC	CASSPNREASYEQYF
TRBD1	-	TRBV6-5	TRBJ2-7	TGTGCCAGCAGACAGGGGTCCCACGAGCAGTACTTC	CASRQGSHEQYF
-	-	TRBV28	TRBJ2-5	TGTGCCAGCAGTTCAGGGGAGACCCAGTACTTC	CASSSGETQYF
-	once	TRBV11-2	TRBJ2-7	TGTGCCAGCAGCTCCGGAGAATCCTACGAGCAGTACTTC	CASSSGESYEQYF
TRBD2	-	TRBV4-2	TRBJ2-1	TGTGCCAGCAGCGAGCCCGGGACTAGCGGGAGCAATGAGCAGTTCTTC	CASSEPGTSGSNEQFF
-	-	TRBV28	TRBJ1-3	TGTGCCAGCAGGGTGAATACAGGGCGTTCTGGAAACACCATATATTTT	CASRVNTGRSGNTIYF
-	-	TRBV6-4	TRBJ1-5	TGTGCCAGCAGTGACTCGAAGGAGACAGCCAATCAGCCCCAGCATTTT	CASSDSKETANQPQHF
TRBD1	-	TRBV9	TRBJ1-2	TGTGCCAGCAGCGTAGCTACGGGACAGGACTACTATGGCTACACCTTC	CASSVATGQDYYGYTF
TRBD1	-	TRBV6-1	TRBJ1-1	TGTGCCAGCAGTGAAGGACAGGGAACCTCTGAAGCTTTCTTT	CASSEGQGTSEAFF
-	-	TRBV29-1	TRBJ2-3	TGCAGCGTTGAAGATCAGGCAGGGGTGATTTCTAGCACAGATGCGCAGTATTTT	CSVEDQAGVISSTDAQYF
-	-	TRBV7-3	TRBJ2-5	TGTGCCAGCAGCTTGGGGGGAAGAGAGACCCAGTACTTC	CASSLGGRETQYF
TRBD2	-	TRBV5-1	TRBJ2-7	TGCGCCAGCAGCTTGGGGGCTAGCGGGGACTACGAGCAGTACTTC	CASSLGASGDYEQYF